Below, 28 T cell receptor beta chains from the same sample are listed, as sequenced in a study of blood T cell repertoires in COVID-19. Profiled with immunoSEQ multiplex PCR; TCRdb holds only in-frame clones, not every one. This sample carries roughly 400,000 clones, roughly 91% of them seen once, and the ten largest clones take 1.7%. The source material was PBMCs or T cells enriched from blood (not recorded which). The receptors come from a woman aged 30 to 39 who had recovered from COVID-19.

V gene TRBV5-1 combines with J gene TRBJ2-2; 7 bases map to TRBD2. Germline V CDR1 and CDR2: SGHRS, YFSETQ. The CDR3 runs 14 residues. The ends lost 2 bases at V and 5 bases at J; junction bases unmatched: 3. DNA for the CDR3: TGCGCCAGCAGCTTAGCGGGAAGGACCGGGGAGCTGTTTTTT. Its translation is CASSLAGRTGELFF.

The chain joins TRBV5-6 to TRBJ1-4, with D unresolved. Germline V lookup: CDR1 SGHDT, CDR2 YYEEEE. The CDR3 has 15 residues. V shed 5 bases and J shed 3 bases, with 14 bases lying between them. CDR3 sequence reads: CASRTWTGPNEKLFF. CDR3 DNA: TGTGCCAGCAGGACCTGGACTGGACCTAATGAAAAACTGTTTTTT. Full variable domain (outside the CDR3, taken from reference TRBV5-6 and TRBJ1-4): DAGVTQSPTHLIKTRGQQVTLRCSPKSGHDTVSWYQQALGQGPQFIFQYYEEEERQRGNFPDRFSGHQFPNYSSELNVNALLLGDSALYLCASRTWTGPNEKLFFGSGTQLSVL.

This clone was found once. The genes are TRBV18 and TRBJ2-1; possible D gene TRBD1, 7 bases. V was clipped by 3 bases and J by 0 bases, with 21 bases between them. The CDR3 consists of 19 residues. Germline loops: CDR1 KGHSH, CDR2 LQKENI. CDR3 protein: CASSPRRGQNLSSYNEQFF. CDR3 nucleotide sequence: TGTGCCAGCTCACCCCGGAGGGGACAGAATTTAAGCTCCTACAATGAGCAGTTCTTC. Filled out from reference TRBV18 and TRBJ2-1, the complete variable domain reads NAGVMQNPRHLVRRRGQEARLRCSPMKGHSHVYWYRQLPEEGLKFMVYLQKENIIDESGMPKERFSAEFPKEGPSILRIQQVVRGDSAAYFCASSPRRGQNLSSYNEQFFGPGTRLTVL.

For this clone: The same CDR3 also results from other DNA sequences found in this sample. The chain recombines TRBV27 with TRBJ2-1; D might be TRBD2 (5 bases). CDR1 MNHEY and CDR2 SMNVEV come from the germline V gene (reference sequence). Trimming took 2 bases from V and 7 from J, leaving 6 bases between them. This CDR3 is 12 amino acids long. CDR3 in amino acids: CASSLGGNEQFF. Written as DNA, the CDR3 is TGTGCCAGCAGTTTAGGCGGGAATGAGCAGTTCTTC.

The V call is TRBV12-3 or TRBV12-4, the J call TRBJ2-1; D remains unclear. This CDR3 region has 13 residues. The V end was cut by 3 bases, the J end by 5 bases, with 8 bases between. DNA of the CDR3: TGTGCCAGCAGTTTTGGGCTTGACAATGAGCAGTTCTTC. It yields the protein CASSFGLDNEQFF.

This chain joins TRBV5-8 and TRBJ1-1; 8 bases line up with TRBD1. CDR1 and CDR2 from the germline V gene are SGHTS and YDEGEE. V gave up 7 bases and J gave up 5 bases; unmatched junction bases: 4. This CDR3 region has 12 residues. The CDR3 DNA is TGTGCCAGCGACAGGGGAAAGACTGAAGCTTTCTTT. It translates to CASDRGKTEAFF. The entire variable domain, with the rest obtained from reference TRBV5-8 and TRBJ1-1, is as follows: EAGVTQSPTHLIKTRGQQATLRCSPISGHTSVYWYQQALGLGLQFLLWYDEGEERNRGNFPPRFSGRQFPNYSSELNVNALELEDSALYLCASDRGKTEAFFGQGTRLTVV.

This rearrangement joins TRBV28 to TRBJ1-2; D is unclear. The V and J ends lost 3 bases and 8 bases respectively, with 4 bases between them. CDR3 length: 10 residues. Germline CDR1 MDHEN, CDR2 SYDVKM. CDR3 loop: CASSFMGYTF. The DNA for the CDR3 is TGTGCCAGCAGTTTTATGGGCTACACCTTC.

The rearrangement links TRBV9 to TRBJ1-2; 10 positions match TRBD1. The CDR3 extends over 15 amino acids. Trimming removed 3 bases from V and 0 bases from J; junction bases left unmatched: 2. CDR1 SGDLS and CDR2 YYNGEE come from the germline V gene. In nucleotides, the CDR3 is TGTGCCAGCAGCGGACAGGGGGCAACTAACTATGGCTACACCTTC. Protein product: CASSGQGATNYGYTF.

This chain connects TRBV3-1 (or the pseudogene TRBV3-2) to TRBJ2-5; the D gene is possibly TRBD1 (5 bases). The germline CDR1 and CDR2 sequences are LGHDT and YNNKEL (reference sequence). The CDR3 covers 13 residues. V dropped 4 bases and J dropped 5 bases, with 11 bases sitting between them. The CDR3 DNA reads TGTGCCAGCAGCCGGGGCGGTGGGGAGACCCAGTACTTC. It translates to CASSRGGGETQYF.

J is TRBJ2-2 and V is TRBV13, with D maybe TRBD2 (6 bases). Germline CDR1 reads PRHDT; CDR2 reads FYEKMQ (reference sequence). Between the trimmed V and J ends, which lost 4 bases and 3 bases, there was a span of 6 bases. The CDR3 extends over 13 amino acids. In nucleotides, the CDR3 is TGTGCCAGCAGCTGGAGGGACACCGGGGAGCTGTTTTTT. It yields the protein CASSWRDTGELFF.

V and J are TRBV6-1 and TRBJ2-7; 7 nucleotides line up with TRBD2. Trimming removed 2 bases from V and 8 bases from J; junction bases left unmatched: 12. The CDR3 runs 15 residues. Germline V gives CDR1 MNHNS, CDR2 SASEGT. CDR3 sequence reads: CASSENGSPGGKQYF. The CDR3, as DNA: TGTGCCAGCAGTGAAAACGGTTCACCGGGGGGTAAGCAGTACTTC.

For the CDR3, the DNA is TGCGCCAGCAGCCAAGATGGGGCGGGAGGCGGGATTCGGGGCTACACCTTC. Encoded protein: CASSQDGAGGGIRGYTF. The chain uses TRBV4-1 and TRBJ1-2, with a weak D call TRBD1 (5 bases). The CDR3 is 17 residues long. Per germline, CDR1 MGHRA and CDR2 YSYEKL. The V end lost 0 bases, the J end lost 8 bases, and 22 bases lay between the germline ends.

The CDR3 coding sequence is TGTGCCTGGAGTTTTTGGGCTAGCGGGGTGGGGAATGAGCAGTTCTTC. Its translation is CAWSFWASGVGNEQFF. V is TRBV30 and J is TRBJ2-1; TRBD2 aligns across 9 bases. The CDR3 covers 16 residues. Germline V CDR1 and CDR2: GTSNPN, SVGIG (reference sequence). Germline trimming cut 2 bases from V and 7 bases from J; bases unmatched to any gene: 12.

This chain's CDR3 is CASKTGQAGSTEAFF. The CDR3 region has the DNA TGTGCCAGTAAGACGGGACAGGCAGGGAGCACTGAAGCTTTCTTT. The genes are TRBV19 and TRBJ1-1; 8 nucleotides line up with TRBD1. V lost 7 bases, J lost 4 bases, and 11 bases stayed unmatched. CDR1 is LNHDA, CDR2 SQIVND, per germline (reference sequence). The CDR3 has 15 residues.

This chain uses TRBV9 with TRBJ2-1, with D uncertain. CDR3 length: 16 residues. Germline assignment: CDR1 SGDLS and CDR2 YYNGEE. V dropped 0 bases and J dropped 4 bases, with 14 bases sitting between them. The CDR3 reads CASSVAGVTRYNEQFF. In DNA form, the CDR3 reads TGTGCCAGCAGCGTAGCTGGAGTCACTCGATACAATGAGCAGTTCTTC.

A note on this clone: The same CDR3 also results from other DNA sequences found in this sample. The gene calls are TRBV9 and TRBJ1-3, with D maybe TRBD1 (5 bases). CDR1 and CDR2 (germline): SGDLS, YYNGEE. V was clipped by 5 bases and J by 0 bases, with 6 bases between them. The CDR3 is 13 residues long. CDR3 residues: CASSDSSGNTIYF. In DNA form, the CDR3 reads TGTGCCAGCAGTGACAGCTCTGGAAACACCATATATTTT.

The chain links TRBV4-2 to TRBJ2-3; 9 bases are shared with TRBD2. The CDR3 spans 18 residues. The trim removed 2 bases at V and 4 bases at J, leaving 13 bases unmatched. Germline lookup yields CDR1 LGHNA and CDR2 YNFKEQ. CDR3 amino acids: CASSQFPSAGGVADTQYF. As DNA, the CDR3 is TGTGCCAGCAGCCAATTTCCGTCAGCGGGGGGTGTCGCAGATACGCAGTATTTT.

V usage is TRBV19 and J usage is TRBJ2-1, with no clear D. Germline CDR1 LNHDA, CDR2 SQIVND (reference sequence). V dropped 4 bases and J dropped 0 bases, with 7 bases sitting between them. The CDR3 sequence is 14 residues long. The CDR3 protein is CASSRESSYNEQFF. The CDR3 DNA reads as TGTGCCAGTAGTAGAGAGAGCTCCTACAATGAGCAGTTCTTC.

This chain joins TRBV9 and TRBJ1-3; 7 bases are a match to TRBD1. The CDR3 runs 17 residues. Trimming removed 3 bases from V and 5 bases from J; junction bases left unmatched: 14. CDR1 and CDR2 from the germline V gene are SGDLS and YYNGEE. The CDR3 region has the DNA TGTGCCAGCAGCGGTAGAGGGGATAGGGACAGACGAAACACCATATATTTT. It specifies CASSGRGDRDRRNTIYF.

The chain is built from TRBV23-1 and TRBJ1-2; no definite D call. TRBV23-1 is an open reading frame whose function is uncertain. V dropped 0 bases and J dropped 4 bases, with 15 bases sitting between them. The CDR3 sequence is 16 residues long. CDR3: CASSQSMRVWRYGYTF. In DNA, the CDR3 is TGCGCCAGCAGTCAATCGATGAGGGTATGGCGCTATGGCTACACCTTC.

This sequence joins TRBV5-4 and TRBJ2-3; 7 nucleotides line up with TRBD2. The V gene's germline CDR1 is SGHNT and CDR2 YYREEE (reference sequence). The CDR3 has 20 amino acids. V trimming: 0 bases; J trimming: 3 bases; junction bases outside the gene matches: 19. This CDR3 is CASSLELLVGGPSETDTQYF. The DNA for the CDR3 is TGTGCCAGCAGCTTGGAGCTTCTAGTGGGAGGGCCCTCGGAGACAGATACGCAGTATTTT. Supplemented by reference TRBV5-4 and TRBJ2-3, the full variable domain reads ETGVTQSPTHLIKTRGQQVTLRCSSQSGHNTVSWYQQALGQGPQFIFQYYREEENGRGNFPPRFSGLQFPNYSSELNVNALELDDSALYLCASSLELLVGGPSETDTQYFGPGTRLTVL.

This chain connects TRBV15 to TRBJ1-6; the match to TRBD1 covers 10 bases. The CDR3 spans 16 residues. Unmatched junction bases numbered 4, after V lost 0 bases and J lost 8 bases. In germline, CDR1 is LNHNV, CDR2 YYDKDF (reference sequence). The CDR3 nucleotides are TGTGCCACCAGCAGAGAATCCGGACAGGGGGATTCACCCCTCCACTTT. This sequence encodes CATSRESGQGDSPLHF. The full variable domain, completed using reference TRBV15 and TRBJ1-6, is DAMVIQNPRYQVTQFGKPVTLSCSQTLNHNVMYWYQQKSSQAPKLLFHYYDKDFNNEADTPDNFQSRRPNTSFCFLDIRSPGLGDTAMYLCATSRESGQGDSPLHFGNGTRLTVT.

V usage is TRBV19 and J usage is TRBJ1-2, with D possibly matching TRBD1 (5 bases). Trimming stripped 2 bases from V and 4 bases from J, with 11 bases between. The CDR3 spans 14 residues. Per the germline V gene, CDR1 is LNHDA and CDR2 is SQIVND (reference sequence). The CDR3 spells CASSILGETYGYTF. The CDR3 region has the DNA TGTGCCAGTAGTATATTAGGGGAAACCTATGGCTACACCTTC.

The count of this clone is one. The chain joins TRBV6-2 or TRBV6-3 to TRBJ2-2, with TRBD1 matching 9 bases. CDR3 size: 15 residues. Germline CDR1 reads MNHEY; CDR2 reads SVGEGT. The trim removed 5 bases at V and 4 bases at J, leaving 5 bases unmatched. CDR3 DNA sequence: TGTGCCAGCAGTCCGGGACAGGGTGCCACCGGGGAGCTGTTTTTT. Amino acids: CASSPGQGATGELFF.

The chain employs TRBV5-6 and TRBJ2-5, with D possibly being TRBD1 (5 bases). V was trimmed by 5 bases and J by 5 bases, leaving 19 bases between them. Germline V CDR1 and CDR2: SGHDT, YYEEEE. CDR3 size: 15 residues. DNA of the CDR3: TGTGCCAGCAGTTGGGGCCCTTCGAGGCTGGAGACCCAGTACTTC. Residues: CASSWGPSRLETQYF.

The CDR3 loop is CATSSTGENTGELFF. In DNA, the CDR3 is TGTGCCACCAGTTCGACAGGGGAGAACACCGGGGAGCTGTTTTTT. The chain couples TRBV24-1 to TRBJ2-2, with 8 bases matching TRBD1. Germline CDR1 is KGHDR and CDR2 is SFDVKD. The CDR3 totals 15 residues. V was pared by 6 bases and J by 1 base, with 3 bases of the junction left unmatched.

V and J are TRBV24-1 and TRBJ1-6; 8 bases line up with TRBD1. Per germline, CDR1 KGHDR and CDR2 SFDVKD. The CDR3 runs 16 residues. V dropped 4 bases and J dropped 10; count of bases not matched to a gene: 11. The DNA for the CDR3 is TGTGCCACCAGTGAGGGAACAGGGGGTAACGGCTCACCCCTCCACTTT. Protein sequence: CATSEGTGGNGSPLHF.

The V call is TRBV7-9, the J call TRBJ2-7; TRBD2 might be the D (5 bases). The germline V and J ends were trimmed by 5 bases and 2 bases, with 13 bases remaining between them. The CDR3 contains 14 residues. The V gene's germline CDR1 is SEHNR and CDR2 FQNEAQ (reference sequence). CDR3 amino acids: CASSPDFTAYEQYF. CDR3 in DNA: TGTGCCAGCAGCCCGGACTTTACTGCCTACGAGCAGTACTTC.